Following are 14 T cell receptor beta chains from one sample sequenced in a study of blood T cell repertoires in COVID-19 (dated by TCRdb to between 2020 and 2021). The library was obtained by the immunoSEQ multiplex PCR assay. TCRdb re-hosts the immuneACCESS table, in-frame sequences only. Its copies lack some clones; in the studies checked, an unresolved V gene accounts for under half of them, and the cause for the rest is not known. For this sample there are hundreds of thousands of clones; 84% appear just once. 5.5% to 7.5% of the sample is held by the ten biggest clonotypes. The sequenced material came from PBMCs or T cells enriched from blood (not recorded which). The receptors stem from a woman in her 40s who had recovered from COVID-19.

The chain recombines TRBV19 with TRBJ2-7; 8 bases align to TRBD2. J gave up 5 bases and V 5 bases, and 5 bases lay outside the gene matches. CDR3 length: 13 amino acids. Germline V CDR1 and CDR2: LNHDA, SQIVND (reference sequence). CDR3: CASSVGLVDEQYF. CDR3 nucleotide sequence: TGTGCCAGTAGTGTGGGACTAGTCGACGAGCAGTACTTC.

At least ten counts were recorded for this clone. The V and J genes are TRBV28 and TRBJ1-5; no reliable D call. The CDR3 loop spans 16 amino acids. V gave up 6 bases and J gave up 4 bases, with 19 bases separating them. Germline assignment: CDR1 MDHEN and CDR2 SYDVKM. In DNA form, the CDR3 reads TGTGCCAGCAGCCTAAGGTCGGACGGGGAAAATCAGCCCCAGCATTTT. Translating gives CASSLRSDGENQPQHF.

The chain employs TRBV6-2 or TRBV6-3 and TRBJ2-1; D gene unclear. From germline, CDR1 is MNHEY and CDR2 SVGEGT. CDR3 length: 15 amino acids. Trimming took 6 bases from V and 3 from J, leaving 15 bases between them. The CDR3 loop is CASSRPRSNYNEQFF. In DNA, the CDR3 is TGTGCCAGCAGCAGACCTAGGTCGAACTACAATGAGCAGTTCTTC.

This rearrangement joins TRBV27 to TRBJ1-2, with 8 bases aligning to TRBD1. The CDR3 consists of 14 residues. The V gene end was trimmed by 3 bases and the J gene end by 7 bases; junction bases not matched to a gene: 7. Germline-derived CDR1 and CDR2 are MNHEY and SMNVEV (reference sequence). For the CDR3, the DNA is TGTGCCAGCAGTTTTTGGACAGGGTCGGCTGGCTACACCTTC. Its protein product is CASSFWTGSAGYTF.

The V and J genes are TRBV28 and TRBJ1-2, with TRBD1 as a possible D gene (6 bases). The germline gives CDR1 MDHEN, CDR2 SYDVKM. The CDR3 contains 14 residues. Trimming took off 3 bases at V and 4 bases at J, with 12 bases between the two ends. The CDR3 spells CASSLNRVIYGYTF. CDR3 coding DNA: TGTGCCAGCAGTTTGAACAGGGTTATCTATGGCTACACCTTC.

This chain links TRBV6-6 with TRBJ1-2, with D uncertain. V lost 4 bases and J lost 4, with 16 bases in between. The CDR3 loop spans 15 amino acids. Germline CDR1 is MNHNY and CDR2 is SVGAGI (reference sequence). The CDR3, as DNA: TGTGCCAGCAGTTTGCGGCCGCCCGACCCCTATGGCTACACCTTC. It is translated as CASSLRPPDPYGYTF.

The chain is built from TRBV28 and TRBJ2-3; TRBD1 might be the D (6 bases). V lost 8 bases to trimming and J lost 4 bases, with 19 bases between them. This CDR3 has 15 residues. Germline V lookup: CDR1 MDHEN, CDR2 SYDVKM. CDR3 DNA: TGTGCCAGCCTTCCTTTACAGGGAAATGCAGATACGCAGTATTTT. This translates into CASLPLQGNADTQYF.

This chain connects TRBV25-1 to TRBJ1-1; 10 nucleotides line up with TRBD1. Germline CDR1 MGHDK, CDR2 SYGVNS. The trim removed 8 bases at V and 0 bases at J, leaving 9 bases unmatched. The CDR3 sequence is 16 residues long. CDR3 DNA: TGTGCCAGCCCCGACAGGGGGCGATGGATGAACACTGAAGCTTTCTTT. It codes for CASPDRGRWMNTEAFF.

This chain connects TRBV4-3 to TRBJ2-7; 9 positions match TRBD2. The length of the CDR3 is 15 residues. Germline-derived CDR1 and CDR2 are LGHNA and YSLEER. CDR3 nucleotide sequence: TGCGCCGGCAGCCAAGCAGCGGGGGGAGTCTACGAGCAGTACGTC. Its protein is CAGSQAAGGVYEQYV.

This chain connects TRBV27 to TRBJ2-2; 10 nucleotides align to TRBD1. V dropped 10 bases and J dropped 7; count of bases not matched to a gene: 6. This CDR3 spans 13 amino acids. Germline-derived CDR1 and CDR2 are MNHEY and SMNVEV (reference sequence). The CDR3 nucleotides are TGTGCCACCTGGGGACAGGGGCTCGGGGAGCTGTTTTTT. Protein: CATWGQGLGELFF.

This chain connects TRBV7-9 to TRBJ2-2; weak D call: TRBD1 (5 bases). Germline V gene data show CDR1 as SEHNR and CDR2 as FQNEAQ (reference sequence). This CDR3 has 14 residues. V was trimmed by 8 bases and J by 3 bases, leaving 13 bases between them. In DNA form, the CDR3 reads TGTGCCAGCCTTTTCAGGGTTGACACCGGGGAGCTGTTTTTT. As protein: CASLFRVDTGELFF.

The genes are TRBV5-4 and TRBJ2-3, with 7 bases lining up with TRBD1. V lost 4 bases to trimming and J lost 1 base; unmatched junction nucleotides: 9. In germline, CDR1 is SGHNT, CDR2 YYREEE (reference sequence). CDR3 length: 16 amino acids. In DNA, the CDR3 is TGTGCCAGCAGCCCGGACAGGATGCAGGGCACAGATACGCAGTATTTT. Encoded protein: CASSPDRMQGTDTQYF.

J is TRBJ1-1 and V is TRBV25-1, with TRBD1 matching 7 bases. This CDR3 is built from 13 residues. Germline V gene sequence: CDR1 MGHDK, CDR2 SYGVNS. The trim removed 4 bases at V and 6 bases at J, leaving 5 bases unmatched. CDR3 amino acids: CASSVVQGSEAFF. CDR3 nucleotides: TGTGCCAGCAGTGTTGTACAGGGGTCTGAAGCTTTCTTT.

The gene calls are TRBV29-1 and TRBJ2-2; D might be TRBD2 (5 bases). Germline assignment: CDR1 SQVTM and CDR2 ANQGSEA. V was shortened by 3 bases and J by 4 bases, with 6 bases between the two germline ends. This CDR3 is 12 amino acids long. CDR3: CSVEAGTGELFF. The CDR3 bases are TGCAGCGTTGAGGCGGGCACCGGGGAGCTGTTTTTT.